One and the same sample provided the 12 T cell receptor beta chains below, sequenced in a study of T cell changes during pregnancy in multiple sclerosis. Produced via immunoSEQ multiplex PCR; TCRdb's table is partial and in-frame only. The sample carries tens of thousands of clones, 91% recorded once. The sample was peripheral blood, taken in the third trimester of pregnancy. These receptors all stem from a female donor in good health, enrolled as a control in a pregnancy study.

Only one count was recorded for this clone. The CDR3 sequence is CASSPPPAYNSPLHF. In nucleotides, the CDR3 is TGTGCCAGCAGTCCACCACCAGCCTATAATTCACCCCTCCACTTT. The gene calls are TRBV25-1 and TRBJ1-6; D unresolved. Trimming took off 5 bases at V and 2 bases at J, with 10 bases between the two ends. The CDR3 runs 15 residues. The germline V gene has CDR1 MGHDK and CDR2 SYGVNS.

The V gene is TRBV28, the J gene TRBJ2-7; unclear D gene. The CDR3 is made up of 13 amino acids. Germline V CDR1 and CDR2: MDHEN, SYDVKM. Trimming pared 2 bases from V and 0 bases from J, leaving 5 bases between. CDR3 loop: CASSLGASYEQYF. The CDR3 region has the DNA TGTGCCAGCAGTTTAGGAGCCTCCTACGAGCAGTACTTC.

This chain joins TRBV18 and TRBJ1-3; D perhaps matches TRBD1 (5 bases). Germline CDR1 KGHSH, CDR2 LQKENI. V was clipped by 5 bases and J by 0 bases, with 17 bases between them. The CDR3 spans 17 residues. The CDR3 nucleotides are TGTGCCAGCTCAAAGACCGGGACGGGAGACTCTGGAAACACCATATATTTT. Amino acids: CASSKTGTGDSGNTIYF.

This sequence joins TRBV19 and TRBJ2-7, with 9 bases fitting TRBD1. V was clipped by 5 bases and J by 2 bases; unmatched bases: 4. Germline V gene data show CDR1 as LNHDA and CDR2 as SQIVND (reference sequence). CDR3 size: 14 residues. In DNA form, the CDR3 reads TGTGCCAGTAGTGGGACAGGGACCCCCTACGAGCAGTACTTC. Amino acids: CASSGTGTPYEQYF.

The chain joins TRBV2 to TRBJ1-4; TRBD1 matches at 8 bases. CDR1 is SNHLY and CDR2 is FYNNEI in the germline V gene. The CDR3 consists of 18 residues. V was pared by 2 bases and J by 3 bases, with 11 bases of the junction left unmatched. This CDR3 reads CASSEISRTGNPNEKLFF. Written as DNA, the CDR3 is TGTGCCAGCAGTGAAATCTCCCGGACAGGGAACCCTAATGAAAAACTGTTTTTT.

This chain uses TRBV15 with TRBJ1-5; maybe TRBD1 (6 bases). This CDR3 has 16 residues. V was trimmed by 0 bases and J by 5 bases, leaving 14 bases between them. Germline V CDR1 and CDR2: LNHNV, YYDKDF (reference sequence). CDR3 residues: CATSRDQGGGDQPQHF. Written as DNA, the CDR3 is TGTGCCACCAGCAGAGATCAAGGAGGGGGGGATCAGCCCCAGCATTTT. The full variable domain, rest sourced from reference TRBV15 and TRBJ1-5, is DAMVIQNPRYQVTQFGKPVTLSCSQTLNHNVMYWYQQKSSQAPKLLFHYYDKDFNNEADTPDNFQSRRPNTSFCFLDIRSPGLGDTAMYLCATSRDQGGGDQPQHFGDGTRLSIL.

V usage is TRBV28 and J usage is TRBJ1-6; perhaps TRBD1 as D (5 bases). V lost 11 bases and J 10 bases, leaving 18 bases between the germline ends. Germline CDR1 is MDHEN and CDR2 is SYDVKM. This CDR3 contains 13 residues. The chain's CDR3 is CAADPGLRSPLHF. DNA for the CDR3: TGTGCCGCTGACCCAGGGTTACGGTCACCCCTCCACTTT.

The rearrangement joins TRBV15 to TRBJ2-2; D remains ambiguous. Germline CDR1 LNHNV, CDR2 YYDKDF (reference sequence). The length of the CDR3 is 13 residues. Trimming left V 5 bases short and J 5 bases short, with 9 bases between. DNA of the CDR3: TGTGCCACCAGCTGGAAGGAGACCGGGGAGCTGTTTTTT. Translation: CATSWKETGELFF.

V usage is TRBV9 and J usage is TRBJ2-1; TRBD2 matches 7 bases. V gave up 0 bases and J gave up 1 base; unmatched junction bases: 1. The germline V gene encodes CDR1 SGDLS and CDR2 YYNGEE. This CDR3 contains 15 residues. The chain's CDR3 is CASSVGDYSYNEQFF. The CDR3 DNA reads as TGTGCCAGCAGCGTAGGGGACTATTCCTACAATGAGCAGTTCTTC.

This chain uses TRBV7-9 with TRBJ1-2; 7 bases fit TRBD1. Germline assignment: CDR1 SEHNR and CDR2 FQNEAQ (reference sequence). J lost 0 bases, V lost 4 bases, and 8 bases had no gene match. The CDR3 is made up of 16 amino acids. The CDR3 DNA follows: TGTGCCAGCAGCTGGACCGGACAGGAATCTAACTATGGCTACACCTTC. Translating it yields CASSWTGQESNYGYTF.

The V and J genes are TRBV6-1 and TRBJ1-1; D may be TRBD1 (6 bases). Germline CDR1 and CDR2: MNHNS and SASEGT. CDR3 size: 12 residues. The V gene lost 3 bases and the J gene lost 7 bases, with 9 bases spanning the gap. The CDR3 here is CASSERGLEAFF. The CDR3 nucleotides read TGTGCCAGCAGTGAGCGGGGGCTTGAAGCTTTCTTT.

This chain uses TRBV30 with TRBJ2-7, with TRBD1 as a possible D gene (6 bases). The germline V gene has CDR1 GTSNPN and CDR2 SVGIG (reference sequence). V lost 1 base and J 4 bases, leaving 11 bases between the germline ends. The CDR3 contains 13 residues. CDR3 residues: CAWSGGRGYEQYF. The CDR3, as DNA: TGTGCCTGGAGTGGGGGCAGGGGATACGAGCAGTACTTC.